This T cell receptor (beta chain) is drawn from a study of T cell responses to AZD1222 COVID-19 vaccine. TCRdb's table, derived via immunoSEQ multiplex PCR, lists solely in-frame clones and lacks some. The profile shows around 190,000 clones, roughly 92% of them singletons. This clone was detected once. As yet, its antigen is unknown. The V segment lost 4 bases and the J segment 5 bases; nucleotides outside the gene matches: 7. There are 14 residues in the CDR3. Germline V gives CDR1 SGHKS, CDR2 YYEKEE (reference sequence). Regarding the study as a whole: There were repertoire samples only from the period after the peak T cell response.

Second-dose groups at about 4 or about 12 weeks were pooled. The receptor was derived from an adult who received the AZD1222 COVID-19 vaccine. J is TRBJ2-7 and V is TRBV5-5; 9 bases align to TRBD2. The material was peripheral blood, obtained 28 days after the second AZD1222 dose. This CDR3 reads CASSPSLAGNEQYF. In nucleotides, the CDR3 is TGTGCCAGCAGCCCAAGCCTAGCGGGGAACGAGCAGTACTTC.